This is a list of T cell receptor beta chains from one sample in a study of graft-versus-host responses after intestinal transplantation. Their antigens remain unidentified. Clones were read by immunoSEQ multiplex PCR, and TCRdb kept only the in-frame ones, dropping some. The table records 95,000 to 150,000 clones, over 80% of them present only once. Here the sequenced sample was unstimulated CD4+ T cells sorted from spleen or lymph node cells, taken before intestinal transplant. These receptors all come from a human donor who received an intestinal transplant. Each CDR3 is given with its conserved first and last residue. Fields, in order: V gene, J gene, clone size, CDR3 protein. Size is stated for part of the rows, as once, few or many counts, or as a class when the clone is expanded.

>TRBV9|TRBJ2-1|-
CASKSDEREGVNEQFF
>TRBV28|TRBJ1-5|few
CASSLEKQHF
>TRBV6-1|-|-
CASRRTSGSSGEQYF
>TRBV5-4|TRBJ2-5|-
CASSLGVTEETQYF
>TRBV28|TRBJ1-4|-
CASSYESNEKLFF
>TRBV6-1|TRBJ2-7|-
CASSIGGFSYEQYF
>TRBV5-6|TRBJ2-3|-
CASSLEVAGGPGATDTQYF
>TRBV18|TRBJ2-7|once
CASSPPGTGGSVLYEQYF
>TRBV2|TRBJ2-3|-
CASSFDRGTDTQYF
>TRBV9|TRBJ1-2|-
CASAPGQGYGYTF
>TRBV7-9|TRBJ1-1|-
CASSQTGGTEAFF
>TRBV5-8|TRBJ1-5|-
CASSLDRGKVNQPQHF
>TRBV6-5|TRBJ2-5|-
CASSLRTRRETQYF
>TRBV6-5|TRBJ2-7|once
CASIDWTDYEQYF
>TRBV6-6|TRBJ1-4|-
CASSLEGTVNEKLFF
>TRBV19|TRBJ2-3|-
CASSVEGLVGSTDTQYF
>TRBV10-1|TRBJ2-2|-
CASSTSGRTTGELFF
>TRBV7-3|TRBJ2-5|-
CASSPGNQETQYF
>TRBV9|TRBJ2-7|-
CASSYGTSGEQYF
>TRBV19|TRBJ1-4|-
CASRQGVRYEKLFF
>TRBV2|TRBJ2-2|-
CASSDSWTNTGELFF
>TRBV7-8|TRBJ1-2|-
CASSPDRTRSGYTF
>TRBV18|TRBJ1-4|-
CASSPGRGPNEKLFF
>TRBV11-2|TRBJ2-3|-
CASNPTGTDTQYF
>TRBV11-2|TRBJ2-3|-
CASSGTSSLDTQYF
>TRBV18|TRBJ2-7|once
CASSPEGGGRVYEQYF
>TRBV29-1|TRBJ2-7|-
CSAGTSGRLYEQYF
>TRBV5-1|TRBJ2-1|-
CASSLNEQFF
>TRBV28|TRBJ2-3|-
CASSFPGTEVRHTQYF
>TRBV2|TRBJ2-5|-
CAGSGGRGETQYF
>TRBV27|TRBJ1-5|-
CASSSLGTGGNQPQHF
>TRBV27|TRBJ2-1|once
CASSLLGLNKGEQFF
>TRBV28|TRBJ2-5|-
CASSRTSGEVETQYF
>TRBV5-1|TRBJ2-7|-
CASSWTGPKSYEQYF
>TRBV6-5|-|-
CASSWSGRYEQYF
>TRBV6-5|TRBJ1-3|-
CASSHIYASGNTIYF
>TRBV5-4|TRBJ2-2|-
CASSFAGSAGELFF
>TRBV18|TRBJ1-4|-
CASSNGSNEKLFF
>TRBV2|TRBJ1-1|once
CASGVTGRVKSGDTEAFF
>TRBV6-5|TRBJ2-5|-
CASSYFLGGTQYF
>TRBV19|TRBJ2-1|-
CASDTSGSYNEQFF
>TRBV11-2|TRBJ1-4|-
CASSSARGDLNEKLFF
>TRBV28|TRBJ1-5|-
CASSLGAGWGQPQHF
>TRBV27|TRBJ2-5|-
CASSLSPAGGPRQETQYF
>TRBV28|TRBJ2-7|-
CASTRGRELSEQYF
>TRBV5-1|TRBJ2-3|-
CASSPGTENTQYF
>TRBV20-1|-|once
CSARSIYEQYF
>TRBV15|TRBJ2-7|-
CATSRGAGFYEQYF
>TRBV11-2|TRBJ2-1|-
CASSLVQWGNEQFF
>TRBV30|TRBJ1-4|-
CAWSGGEKLFF
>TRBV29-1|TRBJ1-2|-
CSVFIQGGYTF
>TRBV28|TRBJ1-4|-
CASRGGKKLFF
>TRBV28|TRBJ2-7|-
CVSNSGSYEQYF
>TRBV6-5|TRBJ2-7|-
CASTTRFTYEQYF
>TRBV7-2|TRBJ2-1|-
CASSLAEGMKFF
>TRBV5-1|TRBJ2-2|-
CASSFTGGTGELFF
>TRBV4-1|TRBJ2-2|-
CASSQDAQGSGELFF
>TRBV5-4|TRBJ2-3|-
CASSWDRRTDTQYF
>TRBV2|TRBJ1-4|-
CASSIPIEQRTNEKLFF